A single TCR beta chain is shown here with its context. The data originate from a study of blood T cell repertoires in COVID-19. About the research overall: Sites across the United States, Italy and Spain contributed samples from acute and convalescent COVID-19. The analysed material was cDNA or gDNA that came from T cells, B-cell-depleted T cells, or PBMCs.

Original handling: Researchers report that nucleated cell counts were estimated from reference gene primer amplification. Profiling relied on immunoSEQ multiplex PCR, and the TCRdb table lists in-frame clones only, not all of them. V, J and clone size derive from that table, while D and trimming were established from the DNA sequence. Of 80,000 to 95,000 clones in the sample, more than 65% were seen once. J gave up 8 bases and V 4 bases, and 4 bases lay outside the gene matches. From germline, CDR1 is LNHDA and CDR2 SQIVND (reference sequence). This CDR3 spans 15 amino acids. The chain has TRBV19 and TRBJ2-1; 14 bases align to TRBD2. Sequencing was done on a sample of peripheral blood. The clonotype was recovered from a woman older than 75 with active or convalescent COVID-19. The CDR3 nucleotides are TGTGCCAGTAGTACAGGACTAGCGGGGGGTCATGAGCAGTTCTTC. It is translated as CASSTGLAGGHEQFF.